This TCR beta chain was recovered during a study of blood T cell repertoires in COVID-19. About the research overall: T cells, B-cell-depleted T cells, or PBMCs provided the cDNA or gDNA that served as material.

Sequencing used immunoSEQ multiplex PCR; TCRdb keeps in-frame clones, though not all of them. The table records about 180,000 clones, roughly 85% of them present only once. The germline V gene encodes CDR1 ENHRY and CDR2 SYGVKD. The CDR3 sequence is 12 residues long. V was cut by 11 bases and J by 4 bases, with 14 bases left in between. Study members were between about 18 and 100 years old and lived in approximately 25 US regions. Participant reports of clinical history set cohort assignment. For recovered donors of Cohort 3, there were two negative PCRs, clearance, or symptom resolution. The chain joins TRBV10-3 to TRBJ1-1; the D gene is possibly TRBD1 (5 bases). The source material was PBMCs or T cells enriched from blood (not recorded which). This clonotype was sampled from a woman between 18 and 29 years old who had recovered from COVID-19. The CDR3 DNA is TGTGCCTCAGGGACGGGGGGCACTGAAGCTTTCTTT. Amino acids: CASGTGGTEAFF.